The rows below give T cell receptor beta chains drawn from one sample of a study of blood T cell repertoires in COVID-19. The assay was immunoSEQ multiplex PCR, and TCRdb's table has in-frame clones only and misses some. The data hold roughly 130,000 clones, with 88% observed a single time. Sequencing was performed on peripheral blood. These receptors were collected from a man aged 60 to 69 with active or convalescent COVID-19. The CDR3 runs from the conserved cysteine through the conserved F or W. The D gene is left open where the match is weak. Clone size, where shown, is once, few, many, or a class for clones that have expanded.

>TRBV23-1|TRBD2|-|TRBJ2-7
CAAHSPNGLAASLEREQYF
TGCGCCGCGCACTCTCCCAACGGACTAGCGGCCTCCTTGGAGAGAGAGCAGTACTTC
>TRBV9|TRBD2|-|TRBJ2-1
CASDAGVGVRSGEQFF
TGTGCCAGCGATGCGGGAGTGGGGGTGAGGTCGGGTGAGCAGTTCTTC
>TRBV11-3|-|-|TRBJ2-2
CASSLRAGSGELFF
TGTGCCAGCAGCTTAAGGGCAGGGTCCGGGGAGCTGTTTTTT
>TRBV28|TRBD2|-|TRBJ2-3
CASSFQGLNTDTQYF
TGTGCCAGCAGTTTCCAGGGACTAAACACAGATACGCAGTATTTT
>TRBV19|-|-|TRBJ1-2
CASPLRIFRGYGYTF
TGTGCCAGTCCTCTCAGGATCTTCCGGGGCTATGGCTACACCTTC
>TRBV14|TRBD1|-|TRBJ1-2
CASSQEQGGYTF
TGTGCCAGCAGCCAAGAACAGGGGGGCTACACCTTC
>TRBV2|TRBD2|-|TRBJ2-7
CASRGVAGGPGEQYF
TGTGCCAGCAGGGGGGTAGCGGGAGGGCCTGGAGAGCAGTACTTC
>TRBV7-3|TRBD2|-|TRBJ2-7
CASSLEAGHSYEQYF
TGTGCCAGCAGCTTAGAAGCGGGGCACTCCTACGAGCAGTACTTC
>TRBV5-6|-|-|TRBJ2-7
CASHRFSSYEQYF
TGTGCCAGTCACAGGTTTAGCTCCTACGAGCAGTACTTC
>TRBV11-1|TRBD2|-|TRBJ2-7
CASSLGGGGAYEQYF
TGTGCCAGCAGCTTAGGTGGCGGGGGAGCCTACGAGCAGTACTTC
>TRBV28|TRBD2|-|TRBJ2-7
CASSLSRLAGEYEQYF
TGTGCCAGCAGTTTATCCCGACTAGCGGGAGAGTACGAGCAGTACTTC
>TRBV24-1|TRBD1|-|TRBJ2-1
CATSEPGTGSYNEQFF
TGTGCCACCAGTGAACCCGGGACAGGGTCTTACAATGAGCAGTTCTTC
>TRBV7-3|TRBD1|-|TRBJ2-7
CASSFTGECDEQYF
TGTGCCAGCAGCTTCACAGGGGAGTGCGACGAGCAGTACTTC
>TRBV11-2|-|-|TRBJ2-3
CASSLSVDTQYF
TGTGCCAGCAGCTTATCTGTAGATACGCAGTATTTT
>TRBV5-8|TRBD2|-|TRBJ2-1
CASSRTSRIDNEQFF
TGTGCCAGCAGCCGGACTAGTCGAATTGACAATGAGCAGTTCTTC
>TRBV10-3|TRBD2|-|TRBJ2-7
CAISQRESYEQYF
TGTGCCATCAGTCAGCGGGAGTCCTACGAGCAGTACTTC
>TRBV19|-|-|TRBJ2-3
CASSMGRGLSADTQYF
TGTGCCAGTAGTATGGGGCGCGGATTATCGGCCGATACGCAGTATTTT
>TRBV10-1|-|-|TRBJ2-4
CASSGVGENIQYF
TGCGCCAGCAGCGGAGTCGGAGAAAACATTCAGTACTTC
>TRBV11-3|TRBD2|-|TRBJ2-1
CASSPTSGRDYNEQFF
TGTGCCAGCAGCCCGACTAGCGGGAGAGACTACAATGAGCAGTTCTTC
>TRBV24-1|TRBD1|-|TRBJ1-5
CATSRTGRGVDNQPQHF
TGTGCCACCAGCCGGACAGGGCGAGGGGTCGACAATCAGCCCCAGCATTTT
>TRBV6-5|TRBD1|-|TRBJ2-3
CASSSPGQGTDTQYF
TGTGCCAGCAGTTCTCCGGGACAGGGGACAGATACGCAGTATTTT
>TRBV7-9|TRBD1|-|TRBJ1-6
CASRPGDRTFHF
TGTGCCAGCAGGCCTGGGGACAGAACCTTCCACTTT
>TRBV28|TRBD1|-|TRBJ2-3
CASSTRTGEITDTQYF
TGTGCCAGCAGTACCCGGACAGGGGAGATCACAGATACGCAGTATTTT
>TRBV6-5|-|-|TRBJ1-1
CAAGGFEAFF
TGTGCAGCAGGAGGCTTTGAAGCTTTCTTT
>TRBV10-3|TRBD1|-|TRBJ1-4
CAISAGGNEKLFF
TGTGCCATCAGTGCAGGGGGTAATGAAAAACTGTTTTTT
>TRBV11-3|TRBD1|-|TRBJ2-2
CASSLGGGYTGELFF
TGTGCCAGCAGCTTAGGAGGGGGCTACACCGGGGAGCTGTTTTTT
>TRBV6-2/TRBV6-3|-|few|TRBJ2-5
CASSAGVEGETQYF
TGTGCCAGCAGTGCCGGGGTGGAGGGAGAGACCCAGTACTTC
>TRBV24-1|-|-|TRBJ2-1
CATSVGTTEQFF
TGTGCCACCAGTGTGGGGACAACTGAGCAGTTCTTC
>TRBV4-3|-|-|TRBJ2-7
CASSQDRTGNYEQYF
TGCGCCAGCAGCCAAGATCGAACAGGCAACTACGAGCAGTACTTC
>TRBV18|-|once|TRBJ1-3
CASSPRADRVGDF
TGTGCCAGCTCACCACGGGCGGACAGAGTGGGGGATTTT
>TRBV4-3|TRBD1|-|TRBJ1-2
CASSQETGDYGYTF
TGCGCCAGCAGCCAAGAGACAGGGGACTATGGCTACACCTTC
>TRBV18|TRBD2|-|TRBJ2-7
CASSPRTSGAYEQYF
TGTGCCAGCTCACCGCGGACTAGCGGAGCCTACGAGCAGTACTTC
>TRBV5-4|TRBD1|-|TRBJ2-5
CASSADRVQTQYF
TGTGCCAGCAGCGCGGACAGGGTACAGACCCAGTACTTC
>TRBV28|-|-|TRBJ1-1
CASAPQGRETEAFF
TGTGCCAGCGCTCCACAGGGAAGGGAGACTGAAGCTTTCTTT
>TRBV30|TRBD1|-|TRBJ2-7
CALDRDSYEQYF
TGTGCCTTAGACAGGGACTCCTACGAGCAGTACTTC
>TRBV11-2|TRBD2|once|TRBJ2-5
CASSFLLPGGGETQYF
TGTGCCAGCAGCTTTCTCCTTCCGGGGGGTGGGGAGACCCAGTACTTC
>TRBV2|TRBD1|-|TRBJ1-2
CASSEAGRGRAYGYTF
TGTGCCAGCAGTGAAGCGGGCAGGGGGCGGGCCTATGGCTACACCTTC
>TRBV24-1|-|-|TRBJ2-1
CATSDQDSTGYNEQFF
TGTGCCACCAGTGACCAGGACTCTACCGGCTACAATGAGCAGTTCTTC
>TRBV12-3/TRBV12-4|-|-|TRBJ1-2
CASSSSTGGYTF
TGTGCCAGCAGTTCGTCGACAGGCGGCTACACCTTC
>TRBV7-2|TRBD2|-|TRBJ2-1
CASSQTSGSSYNEQFF
TGTGCCAGCAGTCAGACTAGCGGGAGCTCCTACAATGAGCAGTTCTTC
>TRBV7-9|-|-|TRBJ1-2
CASSFFGQTNYGYTF
TGTGCCAGCAGCTTTTTTGGACAGACTAACTATGGCTACACCTTC
>TRBV7-8|TRBD1|-|TRBJ2-7
CASSPWQGVNYEQYF
TGTGCCAGCAGCCCGTGGCAGGGGGTGAACTACGAGCAGTACTTC
>TRBV6-2/TRBV6-3|-|-|TRBJ1-2
CASSTGYGYTF
TGTGCCAGCAGTACAGGGTATGGCTACACCTTC
>TRBV3-1/TRBV3-2|-|-|TRBJ2-1
CASSQGGLHNEQFF
TGTGCCAGCAGCCAGGGGGGTCTCCACAATGAGCAGTTCTTC
>TRBV9|-|-|TRBJ1-2
CASSEIGEWRGYTF
TGTGCCAGCAGCGAGATAGGGGAATGGAGAGGCTACACCTTC
>TRBV10-1|-|-|TRBJ2-7
CASSEWRGWEQYF
TGCGCCAGCAGTGAGTGGAGGGGCTGGGAGCAGTACTTC
>TRBV28|TRBD2|-|TRBJ2-7
CASGAGSSYEQYF
TGTGCCAGCGGAGCGGGGAGCTCCTACGAGCAGTACTTC
>TRBV27|-|-|TRBJ2-7
CASSFTGRTYEQYF
TGTGCCAGCAGTTTCACGGGGAGAACCTACGAGCAGTACTTC
>TRBV13|-|-|TRBJ2-3
CASGPREYTQYF
TGTGCCAGTGGGCCCAGGGAATATACGCAGTATTTT
>TRBV15|-|-|TRBJ1-2
CATSREIGRAAGDGYTF
TGTGCCACCAGCAGAGAAATTGGGAGGGCCGCCGGCGATGGCTACACCTTC
>TRBV19|TRBD1|-|TRBJ2-3
CASSPGDREIGTQYF
TGTGCCAGTAGTCCCGGGGACAGGGAGATTGGTACGCAGTATTTT
>TRBV9|TRBD1|-|TRBJ2-3
CASSIGQGADTQYF
TGTGCCAGCTCCATCGGACAGGGGGCAGATACGCAGTATTTT
>TRBV5-1|TRBD1|-|TRBJ1-1
CASSTQGAPNTEAFF
TGCGCCAGCAGCACCCAGGGGGCTCCGAACACTGAAGCTTTCTTT
>TRBV7-2|TRBD2|-|TRBJ2-7
CASSLGPGGSYEQYF
TGTGCCAGCAGCTTAGGTCCCGGGGGGTCCTACGAGCAGTACTTC